The clone carrying this T cell receptor (beta chain) showed up many times. The target antigen is unknown. This specimen comes from a study of regulatory T cells in long-lasting Graves disease. Study at large: New Graves' disease cases had less than 3 months of antithyroid drugs.

The CDR3 spans 14 residues. The V gene lost 1 base and the J gene lost 4 bases, with 10 bases spanning the gap. Looked up from germline, CDR1 is LGHDT and CDR2 is YNNKEL (reference sequence). Time point meaning: newly diagnosed GD, antithyroid drugs for less than 3 months. PBMCs were the source of the RNA used for TCR sequencing. Construction of the TCR beta libraries employed iRepertoire HTBI primers in conjunction with Arm-PCR of CDR3 regions. MiXCR was run by TCRdb on the multiplex PCR reads, yielding one entry per CDR3 protein. The sample lists about 540,000 distinct CDR3 sequences; 13% were seen once. Findings and caveats of the study: Among samples with persistent disease, TRBV28, TRBJ1-2 and TRBJ2-5 were favored. Persistent patients shared more public clonotypes (approximately 2,500) than new patients (more than 900).

These data are also associated with another study on T cells in Graves' hyperthyroidism and ophthalmopathy. That study adds: The TCR CDR3 first-round RT-PCR relied on the HTBI primer set.

This receptor was identified in a man aged 25 to 45 with Graves disease. The specimen comprised peripheral blood mononuclear cells (PBMCs), sampled at new diagnosis, from a patient treated with antithyroid drugs. V is TRBV3-1 and J is TRBJ1-1; D is uncertain. The CDR3 bases are TGTGCCAGCAGCCAAGCCCACGACTCCACTGAAGCTTTCTTT. Translation: CASSQAHDSTEAFF.